A selection of T cell receptor beta chains follows, all from one sample in a study of blood T cell repertoires in COVID-19. The data were produced by immunoSEQ multiplex PCR, yet TCRdb's version contains in-frame clones alone and is incomplete. Of 150,000 or so clones listed, 80% to 90% are singletons. The sample consisted of peripheral blood. These receptors came from a man aged 80 or over with acute or convalescent COVID-19. CDR3s include the opening cysteine and the closing phenylalanine or tryptophan. The D gene is left open where the match is weak. For some rows the clone size is stated as once, few or many, or as a class when expanded; others skip it.

v_gene	abundance	d_gene	j_gene	CDR3aa	CDR3nt
TRBV5-1	NA	NA	TRBJ1-6	CASSLGKGGSGNSPLHF	TGCGCCAGCAGCTTGGGGAAAGGGGGAAGTGGTAATTCACCCCTCCACTTT
TRBV6-5	NA	NA	TRBJ1-5	CASSDNRGNQPQHF	TGTGCCAGCAGCGATAACAGGGGCAATCAGCCCCAGCATTTT
TRBV28	few	TRBD1	TRBJ1-1	CASGGQGGTEAFF	TGTGCCAGCGGGGGTCAGGGGGGAACTGAAGCTTTCTTT
TRBV15	NA	NA	TRBJ2-4	CATSRAGVLAKNIQYF	TGTGCCACCAGCAGAGCCGGGGTGCTCGCCAAAAACATTCAGTACTTC
TRBV28	NA	TRBD2	TRBJ2-2	CASSFYAGTSSGELFF	TGTGCCAGCAGTTTCTATGCCGGGACTAGCTCCGGGGAGCTGTTTTTT
TRBV11-2	NA	TRBD2	TRBJ2-1	CARCRLAGHNEQFF	TGTGCCAGGTGTCGGTTAGCGGGTCACAATGAGCAGTTCTTC
TRBV15	NA	TRBD2	TRBJ2-5	CATSRDRGGGRGETQYF	TGTGCCACCAGCAGAGATCGTGGCGGGGGGAGGGGAGAGACCCAGTACTTC
TRBV19	NA	NA	TRBJ1-5	CASSPAGIPNQPQHF	TGTGCCAGTAGTCCGGCAGGCATCCCCAATCAGCCCCAGCATTTT
TRBV5-1	few	NA	TRBJ2-7	CASSLGGREQYF	TGCGCCAGCAGCTTGGGGGGCCGCGAGCAGTACTTC
TRBV19	NA	TRBD1	TRBJ1-1	CASSPWRTGVNTEAFF	TGTGCCAGTAGTCCCTGGAGGACAGGGGTGAACACTGAAGCTTTCTTT
TRBV4-1	once	TRBD1	TRBJ1-1	CASSQDINRGSEAFF	TGCGCCAGCAGCCAAGATATTAACAGGGGATCTGAAGCTTTCTTT
TRBV5-6	NA	TRBD1	TRBJ1-3	CASSLSGTGTGNTIYF	TGTGCCAGCAGCCTCTCCGGGACAGGGACGGGAAACACCATATATTTT
TRBV5-4	once	TRBD1	TRBJ1-2	CASSLVPGTGNYGYTF	TGTGCCAGCAGCTTGGTCCCCGGGACAGGCAACTATGGCTACACCTTC
TRBV19	few	NA	TRBJ2-5	CASSEEYQETQYF	TGTGCCAGTAGTGAGGAGTACCAAGAGACCCAGTACTTC
TRBV3-1/TRBV3-2	once	NA	TRBJ2-1	CASSQDWRGEVGQFF	TGTGCCAGCAGCCAAGATTGGAGAGGGGAGGTTGGGCAGTTCTTC
TRBV6-5	NA	NA	TRBJ2-2	CASTRQNTGELFF	TGTGCCAGCACCCGACAGAACACCGGGGAGCTGTTTTTT
TRBV7-3	NA	NA	TRBJ2-2	CASRGPNTGELFF	TGTGCCAGCCGAGGCCCGAACACCGGGGAGCTGTTTTTT
TRBV5-4	NA	NA	TRBJ2-2	CASSLDPGLNTGELFF	TGTGCCAGCAGCTTGGATCCGGGACTCAACACCGGGGAGCTGTTTTTT
TRBV2	few	NA	TRBJ1-1	CASRAQGTNTEAFF	TGTGCCAGCAGGGCCCAGGGCACCAACACTGAAGCTTTCTTT
TRBV5-4	NA	NA	TRBJ1-2	CASSLQGYGYTF	TGTGCCAGCAGCTTGCAGGGCTATGGCTACACCTTC
TRBV24-1	once	TRBD2	TRBJ2-5	CATNSGGAGQETQYF	TGTGCCACCAACAGCGGGGGGGCGGGCCAAGAGACCCAGTACTTC
TRBV7-2	NA	TRBD1	TRBJ2-7	CASSLNRGYYEQYF	TGTGCCAGCAGCTTAAACAGGGGATACTACGAGCAGTACTTC
TRBV7-2	NA	NA	TRBJ1-1	CASSLVSGAFF	TGTGCCAGCAGCTTAGTTTCGGGGGCTTTCTTT
TRBV5-1	NA	TRBD2	TRBJ2-3	CASSLAGTSGTDTQYF	TGCGCCAGCAGCTTGGCCGGGACTAGCGGGACAGATACGCAGTATTTT
TRBV7-9	NA	NA	TRBJ2-7	CASSWASKTYEQYF	TGTGCCAGCAGCTGGGCCTCAAAGACCTACGAGCAGTACTTC
TRBV16	NA	NA	TRBJ1-5	CASSHGRVSADQPQHF	TGTGCCAGCAGCCACGGCAGGGTCTCTGCGGATCAGCCCCAGCATTTT
TRBV18	NA	NA	TRBJ1-2	CASSPEARAGAGYTF	TGTGCCAGCTCACCGGAGGCTCGGGCAGGGGCAGGCTACACCTTC
TRBV19	few	TRBD1	TRBJ1-1	CASSIVGSGTGRRRTEAFF	TGTGCCAGTAGTATAGTTGGTTCAGGGACAGGGAGAAGGAGGACTGAAGCTTTCTTT
TRBV27	NA	NA	TRBJ2-2	CASSLSSGPNGELFF	TGTGCCAGCAGTTTGAGCTCAGGGCCGAACGGGGAGCTGTTTTTT
TRBV18	NA	TRBD2	TRBJ2-1	CASSRLGLAEYNEQFF	TGTGCCAGCTCAAGGTTGGGACTAGCGGAGTACAATGAGCAGTTCTTC
TRBV7-7	NA	TRBD1	TRBJ2-7	CASSFLSGGEQYF	TGTGCTAGCAGCTTTCTATCAGGGGGCGAGCAGTACTTC
TRBV7-9	NA	NA	TRBJ2-1	CASSPSRPVGNEQFF	TGTGCCAGCAGCCCCTCGAGGCCGGTGGGCAATGAGCAGTTCTTC
TRBV6-1	NA	TRBD2	TRBJ2-5	CASSEAPRLAGGMLETQYF	TGTGCCAGCAGTGAAGCGCCCCGGCTAGCGGGGGGGATGTTAGAGACCCAGTACTTC
TRBV28	NA	NA	TRBJ1-1	CASSSGTEKRAFF	TGTGCCAGCAGCTCCGGGACTGAGAAGAGAGCTTTCTTT
TRBV19	NA	NA	TRBJ2-6	CASTIRGGSGANVLTF	TGTGCCAGTACCATCAGAGGGGGCTCTGGGGCCAACGTCCTGACTTTC
TRBV28	NA	NA	TRBJ2-7	CASSFSDWTAYEQYF	TGTGCCAGCAGTTTTTCGGACTGGACCGCCTACGAGCAGTACTTC
TRBV6-2/TRBV6-3	NA	TRBD1	TRBJ2-7	CASSYSPSDRGSHEQYF	TGTGCCAGCAGTTACTCCCCATCCGACAGGGGTTCTCACGAGCAGTACTTC
TRBV18	NA	TRBD1	TRBJ1-1	CASSPRAQGDTEAFF	TGTGCCAGCTCACCTAGGGCGCAGGGGGACACTGAAGCTTTCTTT
TRBV5-1	NA	TRBD2	TRBJ2-5	CASSPRTSGGASRETQYF	TGCGCCAGCAGCCCAAGGACTAGCGGGGGGGCAAGTCGGGAGACCCAGTACTTC